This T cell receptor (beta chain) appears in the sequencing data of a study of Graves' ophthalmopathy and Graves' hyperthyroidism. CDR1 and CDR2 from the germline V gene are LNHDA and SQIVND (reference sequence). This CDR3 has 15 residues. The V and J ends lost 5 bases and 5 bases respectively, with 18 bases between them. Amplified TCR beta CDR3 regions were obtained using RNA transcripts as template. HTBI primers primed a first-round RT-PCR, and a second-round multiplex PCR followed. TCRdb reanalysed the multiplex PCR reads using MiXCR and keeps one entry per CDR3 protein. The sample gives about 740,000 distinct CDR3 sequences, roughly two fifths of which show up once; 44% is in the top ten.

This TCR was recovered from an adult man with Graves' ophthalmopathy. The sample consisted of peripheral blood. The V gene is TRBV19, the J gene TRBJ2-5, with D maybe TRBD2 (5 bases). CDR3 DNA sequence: TGTGCCAGTAGTCGGAGCGGAACCGTTGTGGAGACCCAGTACTTC. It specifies CASSRSGTVVETQYF. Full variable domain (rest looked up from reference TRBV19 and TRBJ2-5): DGGITQSPKYLFRKEGQNVTLSCEQNLNHDAMYWYRQDPGQGLRLIYYSQIVNDFQKGDIAEGYSVSREKKESFPLTVTSAQKNPTAFYLCASSRSGTVVETQYFGPGTRLLVL.